This TCR beta chain is drawn from a study of neurological immune-mediated disorders. Germline assignment: CDR1 LGHNA and CDR2 YSLEER. The length of the CDR3 is 14 residues. The V end was cut by 4 bases, the J end by 4 bases, with 13 bases between. TCRdb re-called the 5' RACE reads through MiXCR, storing one row per CDR3 protein. The data contain about 46,000 distinct CDR3 sequences, 4% to 5.5% of them singletons. Study-level results: Association of the multiple sclerosis repertoire cluster with clinical or MRI features was not observed for any feature.

As to this clonotype: What it binds is not known.

What was sequenced was PBMCs. The receptor's source is a woman aged 60-75 years with multiple sclerosis. This rearrangement joins TRBV4-3 to TRBJ1-2; TRBD1 might be the D (6 bases). This chain's CDR3 is CASSPDSRGYGYTF. In nucleotides, the CDR3 is TGCGCCAGCAGCCCGGACAGCAGGGGCTATGGCTACACCTTC.